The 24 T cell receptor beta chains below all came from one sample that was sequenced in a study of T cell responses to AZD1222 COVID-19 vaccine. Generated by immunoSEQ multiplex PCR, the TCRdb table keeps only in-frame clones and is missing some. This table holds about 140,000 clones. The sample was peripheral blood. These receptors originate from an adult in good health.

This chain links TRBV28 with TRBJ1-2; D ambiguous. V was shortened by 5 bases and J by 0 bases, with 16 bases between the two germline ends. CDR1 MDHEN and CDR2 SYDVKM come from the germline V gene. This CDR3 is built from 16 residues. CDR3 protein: CASSPPPGSANYGYTF. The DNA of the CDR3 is TGTGCCAGCAGTCCCCCCCCGGGCAGCGCTAACTATGGCTACACCTTC.

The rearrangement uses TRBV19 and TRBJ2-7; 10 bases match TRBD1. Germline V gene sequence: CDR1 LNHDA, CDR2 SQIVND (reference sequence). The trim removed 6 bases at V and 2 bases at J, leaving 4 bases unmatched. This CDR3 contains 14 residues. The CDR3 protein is CASSPGQGAYEQYF. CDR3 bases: TGTGCCAGTAGCCCTGGACAGGGGGCCTACGAGCAGTACTTC.

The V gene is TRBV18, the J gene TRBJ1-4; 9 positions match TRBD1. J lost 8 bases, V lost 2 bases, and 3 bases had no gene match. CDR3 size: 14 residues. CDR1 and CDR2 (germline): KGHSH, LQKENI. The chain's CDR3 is CASSPGTGREKLFF. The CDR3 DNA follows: TGTGCCAGCTCACCAGGGACAGGGAGAGAAAAACTGTTTTTT.

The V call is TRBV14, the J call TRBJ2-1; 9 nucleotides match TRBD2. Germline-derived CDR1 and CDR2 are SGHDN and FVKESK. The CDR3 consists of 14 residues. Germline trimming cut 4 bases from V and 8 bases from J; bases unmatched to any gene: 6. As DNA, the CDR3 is TGTGCCAGCAGCCGGGGACTAGCAGGCTATGAGCAGTTCTTC. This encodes CASSRGLAGYEQFF.

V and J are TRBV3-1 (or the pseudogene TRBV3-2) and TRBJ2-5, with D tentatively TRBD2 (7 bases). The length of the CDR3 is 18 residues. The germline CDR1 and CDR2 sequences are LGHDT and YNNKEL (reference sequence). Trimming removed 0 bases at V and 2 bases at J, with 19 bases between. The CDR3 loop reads CASSQDLVMRGRQETQYF. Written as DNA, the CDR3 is TGTGCCAGCAGCCAAGATCTGGTGATGCGGGGGCGGCAAGAGACCCAGTACTTC.

The CDR3 sequence: CASSRQARSYNEQFF. The CDR3 coding sequence is TGTGCCAGCAGTCGACAGGCCCGCTCCTACAATGAGCAGTTCTTC. The rearrangement links TRBV6-5 to TRBJ2-1; perhaps TRBD1 as D (6 bases). V shed 5 bases and J shed 0 bases, with 11 bases lying between them. This CDR3 is 15 amino acids long. CDR1 and CDR2 from the germline V gene are MNHEY and SVGAGI.

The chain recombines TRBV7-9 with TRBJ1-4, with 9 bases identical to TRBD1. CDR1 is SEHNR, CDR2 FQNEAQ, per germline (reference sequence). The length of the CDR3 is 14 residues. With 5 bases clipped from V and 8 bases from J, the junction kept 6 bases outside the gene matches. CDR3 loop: CASSSTGGEEKLFF. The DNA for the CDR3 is TGTGCCAGCAGCAGCACAGGGGGCGAGGAAAAACTGTTTTTT.

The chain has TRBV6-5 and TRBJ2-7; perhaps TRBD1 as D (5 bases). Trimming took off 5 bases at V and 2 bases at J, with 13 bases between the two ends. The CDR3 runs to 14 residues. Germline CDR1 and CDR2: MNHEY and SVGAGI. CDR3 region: CASSRPRDPYEQYF. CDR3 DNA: TGTGCCAGCAGTCGACCCAGGGATCCCTACGAGCAGTACTTC.

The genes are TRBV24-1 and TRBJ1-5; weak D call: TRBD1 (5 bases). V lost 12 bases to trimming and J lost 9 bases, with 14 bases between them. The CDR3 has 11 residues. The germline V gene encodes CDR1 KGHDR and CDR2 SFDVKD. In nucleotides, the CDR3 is TGTGCCGAACGTCGGGGGACGCCCCAGCATTTT. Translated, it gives CAERRGTPQHF.

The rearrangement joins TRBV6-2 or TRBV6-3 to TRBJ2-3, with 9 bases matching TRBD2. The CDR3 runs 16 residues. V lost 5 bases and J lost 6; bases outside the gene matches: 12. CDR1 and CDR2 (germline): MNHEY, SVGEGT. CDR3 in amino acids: CASSPLAGPLGDTQYF. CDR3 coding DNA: TGTGCCAGCAGTCCGCTAGCGGGGCCGCTCGGGGATACGCAGTATTTT.

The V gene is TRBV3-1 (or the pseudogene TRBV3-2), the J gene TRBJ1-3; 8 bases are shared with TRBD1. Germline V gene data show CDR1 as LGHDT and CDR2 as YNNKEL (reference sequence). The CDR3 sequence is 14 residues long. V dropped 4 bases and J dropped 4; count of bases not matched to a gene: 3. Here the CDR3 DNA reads TGTGCCAGCAGCCGGTCAGGGGGCGGAAACACCATATATTTT. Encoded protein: CASSRSGGGNTIYF.

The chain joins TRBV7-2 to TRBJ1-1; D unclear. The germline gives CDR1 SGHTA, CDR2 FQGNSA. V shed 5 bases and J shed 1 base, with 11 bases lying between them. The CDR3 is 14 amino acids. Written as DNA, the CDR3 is TGTGCCAGCAGCCCCAGGCCAGGGAACACTGAAGCTTTCTTT. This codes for CASSPRPGNTEAFF.

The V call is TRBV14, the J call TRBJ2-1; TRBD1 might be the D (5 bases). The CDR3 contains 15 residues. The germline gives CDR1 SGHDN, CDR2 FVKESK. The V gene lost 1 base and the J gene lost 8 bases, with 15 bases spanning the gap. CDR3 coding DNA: TGTGCCAGCAGCCAAGCCCAGGGCAAGGGGCATGAGCAGTTCTTC. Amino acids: CASSQAQGKGHEQFF.

This chain's CDR3 is CASSFGRSNEKLFF. CDR3 nucleotide sequence: TGTGCCAGCAGCTTCGGTCGATCTAATGAAAAACTGTTTTTT. V and J are TRBV6-2 or TRBV6-3 and TRBJ1-4; D remains unclear. The CDR3 has 14 residues. Germline assignment: CDR1 MNHEY and CDR2 SVGEGT. Trimming pared 6 bases from V and 3 bases from J, leaving 11 bases between.

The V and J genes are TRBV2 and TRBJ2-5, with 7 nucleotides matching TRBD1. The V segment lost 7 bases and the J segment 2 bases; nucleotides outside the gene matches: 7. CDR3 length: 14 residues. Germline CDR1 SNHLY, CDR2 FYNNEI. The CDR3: CASTLGDRQETQYF. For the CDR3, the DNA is TGTGCCAGCACTCTGGGGGACAGACAAGAGACCCAGTACTTC.

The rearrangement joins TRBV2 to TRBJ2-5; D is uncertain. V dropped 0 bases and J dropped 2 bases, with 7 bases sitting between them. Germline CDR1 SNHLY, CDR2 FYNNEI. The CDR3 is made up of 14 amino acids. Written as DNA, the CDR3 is TGTGCCAGCAGTGAAGCCTATCTACAAGAGACCCAGTACTTC. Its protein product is CASSEAYLQETQYF.

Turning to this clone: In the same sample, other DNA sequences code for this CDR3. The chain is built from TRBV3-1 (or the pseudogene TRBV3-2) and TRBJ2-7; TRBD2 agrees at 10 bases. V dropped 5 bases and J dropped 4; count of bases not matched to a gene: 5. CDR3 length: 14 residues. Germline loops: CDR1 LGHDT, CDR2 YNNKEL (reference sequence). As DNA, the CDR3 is TGTGCCAGCAGCTTTAGCGGGGGGCCGTACGAGCAGTACTTC. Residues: CASSFSGGPYEQYF.

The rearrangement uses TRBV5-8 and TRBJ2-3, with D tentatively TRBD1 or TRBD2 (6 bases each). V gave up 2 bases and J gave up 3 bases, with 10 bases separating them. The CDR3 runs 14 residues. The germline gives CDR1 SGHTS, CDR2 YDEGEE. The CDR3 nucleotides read TGTGCCAGCAGCTTCTCGGGGGCGACAGATACGCAGTATTTT. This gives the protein CASSFSGATDTQYF. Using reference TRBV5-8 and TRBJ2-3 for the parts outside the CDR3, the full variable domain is EAGVTQSPTHLIKTRGQQATLRCSPISGHTSVYWYQQALGLGLQFLLWYDEGEERNRGNFPPRFSGRQFPNYSSELNVNALELEDSALYLCASSFSGATDTQYFGPGTRLTVL.

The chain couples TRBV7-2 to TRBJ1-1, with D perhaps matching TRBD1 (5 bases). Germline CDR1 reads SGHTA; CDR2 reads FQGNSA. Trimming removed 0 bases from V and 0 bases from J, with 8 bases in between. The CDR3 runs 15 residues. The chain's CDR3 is CASSLAARVNTEAFF. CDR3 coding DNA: TGTGCCAGCAGCTTAGCGGCCAGGGTGAACACTGAAGCTTTCTTT.

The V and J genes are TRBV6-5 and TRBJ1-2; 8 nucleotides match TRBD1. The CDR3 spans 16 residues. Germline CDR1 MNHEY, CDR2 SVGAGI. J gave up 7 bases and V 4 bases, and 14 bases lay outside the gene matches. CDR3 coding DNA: TGTGCCAGCAGTTTAACCGGGACAGGTCGGCCGGGTGGCTACACCTTC. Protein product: CASSLTGTGRPGGYTF.

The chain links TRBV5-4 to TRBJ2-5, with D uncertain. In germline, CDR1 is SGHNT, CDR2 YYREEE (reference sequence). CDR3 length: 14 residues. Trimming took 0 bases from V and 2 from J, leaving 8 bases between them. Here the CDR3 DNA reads TGTGCCAGCAGCTTGGGGGCAGCACAAGAGACCCAGTACTTC. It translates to CASSLGAAQETQYF.

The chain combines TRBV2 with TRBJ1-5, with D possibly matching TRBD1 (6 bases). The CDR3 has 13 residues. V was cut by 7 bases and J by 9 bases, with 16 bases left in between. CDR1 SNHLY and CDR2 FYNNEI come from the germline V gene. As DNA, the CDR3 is TGTGCCAGCACACTACTACAGGGTCGGCCCCAGCATTTT. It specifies CASTLLQGRPQHF.

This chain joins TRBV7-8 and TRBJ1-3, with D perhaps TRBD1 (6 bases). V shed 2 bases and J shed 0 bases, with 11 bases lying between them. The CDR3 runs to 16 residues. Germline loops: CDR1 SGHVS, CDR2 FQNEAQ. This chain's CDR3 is CASSLTGTSSGNTIYF. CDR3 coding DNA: TGTGCCAGCAGCTTAACCGGGACAAGCTCTGGAAACACCATATATTTT. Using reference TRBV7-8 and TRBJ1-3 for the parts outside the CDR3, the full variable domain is GAGVSQSPRYKVAKRGQDVALRCDPISGHVSLFWYQQALGQGPEFLTYFQNEAQLDKSGLPSDRFFAERPEGSVSTLKIQRTQQEDSAVYLCASSLTGTSSGNTIYFGEGSWLTVV.

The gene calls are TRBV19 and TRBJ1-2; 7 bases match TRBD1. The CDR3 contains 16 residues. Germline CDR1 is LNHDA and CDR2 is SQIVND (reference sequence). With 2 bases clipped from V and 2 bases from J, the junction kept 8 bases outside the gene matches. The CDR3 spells CASSITLDRDNYGYTF. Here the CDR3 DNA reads TGTGCCAGTAGTATAACACTAGACAGGGACAACTATGGCTACACCTTC.